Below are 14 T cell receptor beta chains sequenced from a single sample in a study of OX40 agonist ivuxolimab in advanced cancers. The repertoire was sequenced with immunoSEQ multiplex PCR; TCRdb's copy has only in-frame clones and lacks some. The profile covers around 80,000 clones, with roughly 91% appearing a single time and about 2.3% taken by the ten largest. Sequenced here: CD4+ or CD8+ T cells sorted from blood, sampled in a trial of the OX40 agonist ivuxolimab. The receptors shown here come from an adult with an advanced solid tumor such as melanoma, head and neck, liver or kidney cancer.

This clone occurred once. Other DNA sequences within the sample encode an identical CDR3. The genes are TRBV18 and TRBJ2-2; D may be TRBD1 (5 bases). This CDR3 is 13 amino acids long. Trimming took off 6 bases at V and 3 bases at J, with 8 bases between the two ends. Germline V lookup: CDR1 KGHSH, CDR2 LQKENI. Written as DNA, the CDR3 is TGTGCCAGCTCTCCCAGGGACACCGGGGAGCTGTTTTTT. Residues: CASSPRDTGELFF.

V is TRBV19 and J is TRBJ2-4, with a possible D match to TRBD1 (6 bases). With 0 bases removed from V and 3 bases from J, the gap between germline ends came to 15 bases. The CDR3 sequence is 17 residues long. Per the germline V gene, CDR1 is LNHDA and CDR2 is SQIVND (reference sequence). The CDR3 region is CASSIDMTGTLKNIQYF. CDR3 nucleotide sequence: TGTGCCAGTAGTATAGATATGACAGGCACACTCAAAAACATTCAGTACTTC.

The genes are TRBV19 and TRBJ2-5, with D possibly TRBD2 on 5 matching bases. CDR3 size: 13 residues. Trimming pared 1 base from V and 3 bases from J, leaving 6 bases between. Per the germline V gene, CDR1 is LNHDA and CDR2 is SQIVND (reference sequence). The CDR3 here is CASSIGRKETQYF. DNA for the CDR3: TGTGCCAGTAGTATAGGGAGGAAAGAGACCCAGTACTTC.

In DNA form, the CDR3 reads TGCAGCGTTAGGGGTCAGACCGGGGAGCTGTTTTTT. This sequence encodes CSVRGQTGELFF. The chain has TRBV29-1 and TRBJ2-2, with TRBD1 as a possible D gene (5 bases). The CDR3 has 12 residues. V was trimmed by 5 bases and J by 5 bases, leaving 9 bases between them. Germline V gene sequence: CDR1 SQVTM, CDR2 ANQGSEA.

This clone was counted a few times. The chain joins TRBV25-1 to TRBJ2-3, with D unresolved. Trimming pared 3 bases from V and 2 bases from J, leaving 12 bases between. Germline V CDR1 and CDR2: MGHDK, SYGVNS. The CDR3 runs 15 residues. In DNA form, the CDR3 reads TGTGCCAGCAGTGATTTTAAGGGCGCCACAGATACGCAGTATTTT. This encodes CASSDFKGATDTQYF.

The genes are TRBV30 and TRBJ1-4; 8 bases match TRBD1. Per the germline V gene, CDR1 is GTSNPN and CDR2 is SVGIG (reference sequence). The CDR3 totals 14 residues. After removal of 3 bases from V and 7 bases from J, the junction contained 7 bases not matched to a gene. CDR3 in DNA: TGTGCCTGGAGCAGGGGGCAAGGAGGTGAAAAACTGTTTTTT. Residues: CAWSRGQGGEKLFF. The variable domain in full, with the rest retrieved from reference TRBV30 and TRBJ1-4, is SQTIHQWPATLVQPVGSPLSLECTVEGTSNPNLYWYRQAAGRGLQLLFYSVGIGQISSEVPQNLSASRPQDRQFILSSKKLLLSDSGFYLCAWSRGQGGEKLFFGSGTQLSVL.

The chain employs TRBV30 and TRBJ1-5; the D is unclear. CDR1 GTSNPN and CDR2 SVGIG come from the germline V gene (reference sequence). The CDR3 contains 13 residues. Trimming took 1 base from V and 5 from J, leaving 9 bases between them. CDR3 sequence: CAWSAMADQPQHF. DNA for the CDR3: TGTGCCTGGAGTGCCATGGCAGATCAGCCCCAGCATTTT.

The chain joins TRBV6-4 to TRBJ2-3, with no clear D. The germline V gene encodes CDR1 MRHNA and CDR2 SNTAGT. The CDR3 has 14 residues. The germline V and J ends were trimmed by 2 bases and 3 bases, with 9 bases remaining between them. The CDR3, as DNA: TGTGCCAGCAGTGACCTAACGAGAACAGATACGCAGTATTTT. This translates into CASSDLTRTDTQYF.

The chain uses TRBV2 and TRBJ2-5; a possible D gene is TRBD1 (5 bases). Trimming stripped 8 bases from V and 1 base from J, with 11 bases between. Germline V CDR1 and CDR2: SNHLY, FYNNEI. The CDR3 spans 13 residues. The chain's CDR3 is CASVWTPQETQYF. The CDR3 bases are TGTGCCAGCGTATGGACACCCCAAGAGACCCAGTACTTC.

The CDR3 DNA reads TGTGCCAGCTCACCTCCAGGCAGGGCGTTGGAGACCCAGTACTTC. It translates to CASSPPGRALETQYF. This chain uses TRBV18 with TRBJ2-5, with D possibly being TRBD1 (5 bases). The germline V gene has CDR1 KGHSH and CDR2 LQKENI. The CDR3 runs 15 residues. V lost 3 bases and J lost 5, with 16 bases in between.

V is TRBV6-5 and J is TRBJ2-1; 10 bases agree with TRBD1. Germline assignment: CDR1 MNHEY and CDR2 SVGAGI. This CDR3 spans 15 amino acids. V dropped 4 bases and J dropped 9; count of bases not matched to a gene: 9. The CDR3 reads CASSSWDRGTVEQFF. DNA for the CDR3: TGTGCCAGCAGTTCCTGGGACAGGGGTACAGTTGAGCAGTTCTTC.

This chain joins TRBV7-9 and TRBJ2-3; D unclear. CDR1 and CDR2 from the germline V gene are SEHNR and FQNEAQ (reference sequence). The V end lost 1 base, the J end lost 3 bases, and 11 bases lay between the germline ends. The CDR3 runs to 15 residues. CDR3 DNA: TGTGCCAGCAGCTTAGTGGAGTCCCGGACAGATACGCAGTATTTT. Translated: CASSLVESRTDTQYF.

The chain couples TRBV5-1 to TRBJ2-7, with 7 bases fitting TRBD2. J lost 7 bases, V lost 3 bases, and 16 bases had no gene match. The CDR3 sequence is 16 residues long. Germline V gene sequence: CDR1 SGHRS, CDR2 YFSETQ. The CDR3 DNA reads TGCGCCAGCAGCTCTTTAGCGGGCCTTGTCGCTAGGGAGCAGTACTTC. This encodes CASSSLAGLVAREQYF.

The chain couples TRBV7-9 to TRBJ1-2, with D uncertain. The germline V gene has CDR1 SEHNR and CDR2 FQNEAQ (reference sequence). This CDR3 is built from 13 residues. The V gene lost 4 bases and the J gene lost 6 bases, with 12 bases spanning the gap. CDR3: CASSSRTVDGYTF. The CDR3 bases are TGTGCCAGCAGCTCCCGGACGGTAGATGGCTACACCTTC.